A selection of T cell receptor beta chains follows, all from one sample in a study of shared clonotypes between healthy human individuals. Profiled with immunoSEQ multiplex PCR; TCRdb holds only in-frame clones, not every one. The table has about 800,000 clones, about 97% seen once. The sequencing input was naive CD8+ T cells sorted from blood. The source is a man in his thirties or forties in good health. Each CDR3 is given with its conserved first and last residue. The D gene is left open where the match is weak. Some rows mark clone size as missing; the rest say once, few, many or name a class of expanded clone.

d_call: .
j_call: TRBJ2-5
clone_size: .
v_call: TRBV7-9
cdr3_nt: TGTGCCAGCAGCTTTCCTCTGGGGGTCCAGTACTTC
cdr3_aa: CASSFPLGVQYF

d_call: TRBD2
j_call: TRBJ2-2
clone_size: .
v_call: TRBV4-1
cdr3_nt: TGCGCCAGCAGCCTCCTAACGCGGCTAGCGGGAAGCACCGGGGAGCTGTTTTTT
cdr3_aa: CASSLLTRLAGSTGELFF

d_call: .
j_call: TRBJ2-7
clone_size: once
v_call: TRBV10-3
cdr3_nt: TGTGCCATCAGTCCGGGAGTACGGGGACCCTACGAGCAGTACTTC
cdr3_aa: CAISPGVRGPYEQYF

d_call: .
j_call: TRBJ2-7
clone_size: .
v_call: TRBV9
cdr3_nt: TGTGCCAGCAGCCCGGGACACCTAGGCTACGAGCAGTACTTC
cdr3_aa: CASSPGHLGYEQYF

d_call: .
j_call: TRBJ2-5
clone_size: few
v_call: TRBV7-9
cdr3_nt: TGTGCCAGCAGCTTAAAGGACCAAGAGACCCAGTACTTC
cdr3_aa: CASSLKDQETQYF

d_call: .
j_call: TRBJ2-1
clone_size: .
v_call: TRBV6-5
cdr3_nt: TGTGCCAGCAGTTATGGACAATCCTACAATGAGCAGTTCTTC
cdr3_aa: CASSYGQSYNEQFF

d_call: .
j_call: TRBJ2-5
clone_size: .
v_call: TRBV7-2
cdr3_nt: TGTGCCAGCAGTCGCCCTGCACAAGACAGGACCCTCCAAGAGACCCAGTACTTC
cdr3_aa: CASSRPAQDRTLQETQYF

d_call: .
j_call: TRBJ1-2
clone_size: .
v_call: TRBV11-2
cdr3_nt: TGTGCCAGCAGCTTAGATCACGCAGGAAGTAATAACTATGGCTACACCTTC
cdr3_aa: CASSLDHAGSNNYGYTF

d_call: .
j_call: TRBJ2-7
clone_size: .
v_call: TRBV7-2
cdr3_nt: TGTGCCAGCAGCCCCGACCTGATGGCGTGGGACGAGCAGTACTTC
cdr3_aa: CASSPDLMAWDEQYF

d_call: .
j_call: TRBJ2-1
clone_size: .
v_call: TRBV4-1
cdr3_nt: TGCGCCAGCAGCGGGATGGGCAATGAGCAGTTCTTC
cdr3_aa: CASSGMGNEQFF

d_call: .
j_call: TRBJ2-1
clone_size: .
v_call: TRBV11-3
cdr3_nt: TGTGCCAGCAGCTTGTCCTTTTCGGCACTAGGCGATGAGCAGTTCTTC
cdr3_aa: CASSLSFSALGDEQFF

d_call: .
j_call: TRBJ2-7
clone_size: .
v_call: TRBV28
cdr3_nt: TGTGCCAGCAGTCCCCCCGGTCCCCTAACTCACTACGAGCAGTACTTC
cdr3_aa: CASSPPGPLTHYEQYF

d_call: .
j_call: TRBJ2-1
clone_size: once
v_call: TRBV10-2
cdr3_nt: TGCGCCAGCAGTGATGGCTCCGAGCAGTTCTTC
cdr3_aa: CASSDGSEQFF

d_call: .
j_call: TRBJ2-2
clone_size: .
v_call: TRBV5-1
cdr3_nt: TGCGCCAGCAGCTTTGCGGGGGAGCTGTTTTTT
cdr3_aa: CASSFAGELFF

d_call: .
j_call: TRBJ2-4
clone_size: once
v_call: TRBV13
cdr3_nt: TGTGCCAGCAGCCCCAACATAGAAAACATTCAGTACTTC
cdr3_aa: CASSPNIENIQYF

d_call: .
j_call: TRBJ2-2
clone_size: .
v_call: TRBV12-5
cdr3_nt: TGTGCTAGTGGTTTGGAGAGTCGTATTACCGGGGAGCTGTTTTTT
cdr3_aa: CASGLESRITGELFF

d_call: .
j_call: TRBJ2-1
clone_size: .
v_call: TRBV4-1
cdr3_nt: TGCGCCAGCAGCCAAGAAGGGAGCAATGAGCAGTTCTTC
cdr3_aa: CASSQEGSNEQFF

d_call: TRBD1
j_call: TRBJ2-2
clone_size: .
v_call: TRBV7-9
cdr3_nt: TGTGCCAGCAGCGACGGACAGGGGGTCGGGGAGCTGTTTTTT
cdr3_aa: CASSDGQGVGELFF

d_call: .
j_call: TRBJ2-2
clone_size: .
v_call: TRBV29-1
cdr3_nt: TGCAGCGCCACCCTCTGGACTCAAACCGGGGAGCTGTTTTTT
cdr3_aa: CSATLWTQTGELFF

d_call: TRBD1
j_call: TRBJ2-7
clone_size: .
v_call: TRBV9
cdr3_nt: TGTGCCAGCAGCGGAGGACAGGGGGTCCCCTACGAGCAGTACTTC
cdr3_aa: CASSGGQGVPYEQYF

d_call: .
j_call: TRBJ2-7
clone_size: .
v_call: TRBV27
cdr3_nt: TGTGCCAGCAGTTTTTCAGCGAACTCCTACGAGCAGTACTTC
cdr3_aa: CASSFSANSYEQYF

d_call: TRBD2
j_call: TRBJ2-7
clone_size: .
v_call: TRBV27
cdr3_nt: TGTGCCAGCAGTTCCCGAGATTACAGAGGGACTAGCGGGAGCAGTGGTTTTCACTACGAGCAGTACTTC
cdr3_aa: CASSSRDYRGTSGSSGFHYEQYF

d_call: .
j_call: TRBJ2-3
clone_size: .
v_call: TRBV5-8
cdr3_nt: TGTGCCAGCAGCACCCCCGCGGGTGCAGACGACACAGATACGCAGTATTTT
cdr3_aa: CASSTPAGADDTDTQYF

d_call: .
j_call: TRBJ2-1
clone_size: .
v_call: TRBV10-1
cdr3_nt: TGCGCCAGCAGTGAGAATCCAGTGGGGGATGAGCAGTTCTTC
cdr3_aa: CASSENPVGDEQFF

d_call: TRBD2
j_call: TRBJ2-7
clone_size: .
v_call: TRBV28
cdr3_nt: TGTGCCAGCAGTTCAATCTCGGGGGGACTCTACGAGCAGTACTTC
cdr3_aa: CASSSISGGLYEQYF

d_call: .
j_call: TRBJ2-7
clone_size: .
v_call: TRBV27
cdr3_nt: TGTGCCAGCAGTATACAGGGCGCGGGGGACGAGCAGTACTTC
cdr3_aa: CASSIQGAGDEQYF

d_call: .
j_call: TRBJ2-7
clone_size: .
v_call: TRBV4-3
cdr3_nt: TGCGCCAGCAGCCACAGTGGTTCCTCACCCTACGAGCAGTACTTC
cdr3_aa: CASSHSGSSPYEQYF

d_call: .
j_call: TRBJ1-1
clone_size: .
v_call: TRBV29-1
cdr3_nt: TGCAGCGCGGGACGGCTGAACACTGAAGCTTTCTTT
cdr3_aa: CSAGRLNTEAFF

d_call: TRBD1
j_call: TRBJ1-2
clone_size: once
v_call: TRBV18
cdr3_nt: TGTGCCAGCTCACCACCGGAGACAGGGGGTTTATATGGCTACACCTTC
cdr3_aa: CASSPPETGGLYGYTF

d_call: TRBD1
j_call: TRBJ2-1
clone_size: .
v_call: TRBV11-2
cdr3_nt: TGTGCCAGCAGCTCCGGGCCCCGGACAGGGGTAAATGAGCAGTTCTTC
cdr3_aa: CASSSGPRTGVNEQFF

d_call: TRBD1
j_call: TRBJ1-1
clone_size: .
v_call: TRBV5-4
cdr3_nt: TGTGCCGGGAGGACAGGGGTTATGAACACTGAAGCTTTCTTT
cdr3_aa: CAGRTGVMNTEAFF

d_call: TRBD1
j_call: TRBJ2-5
clone_size: .
v_call: TRBV9
cdr3_nt: TGTGCCAGCAGCCCCCGAATGAGGGACAGGGGTGAGACCCAGTACTTC
cdr3_aa: CASSPRMRDRGETQYF

d_call: .
j_call: TRBJ1-4
clone_size: once
v_call: TRBV7-9
cdr3_nt: TGTGCCAGCAGCTTGGACAGCCTTAATGAAAAACTGTTTTTT
cdr3_aa: CASSLDSLNEKLFF

d_call: .
j_call: TRBJ2-7
clone_size: .
v_call: TRBV4-1
cdr3_nt: TGCGCCAGCAGCCAATTTCCGAGCGACGAGCAGTACTTC
cdr3_aa: CASSQFPSDEQYF

d_call: .
j_call: TRBJ1-1
clone_size: .
v_call: TRBV27
cdr3_nt: TGTGCCAGCAGTTTAGAGGGCAAGGGCACTGAAGCTTTCTTT
cdr3_aa: CASSLEGKGTEAFF

d_call: .
j_call: TRBJ1-3
clone_size: .
v_call: TRBV4-1
cdr3_nt: TGCGCCAGCAGCCGTCAGTGGGACGTTAGAAACACCATATATTTT
cdr3_aa: CASSRQWDVRNTIYF

d_call: TRBD2
j_call: TRBJ2-1
clone_size: .
v_call: TRBV2
cdr3_nt: TGTGCCAGCAGTGAAACGACTAGCGGGGTATACAATGAGCAGTTCTTC
cdr3_aa: CASSETTSGVYNEQFF

d_call: .
j_call: TRBJ2-5
clone_size: .
v_call: TRBV7-3
cdr3_nt: TGTGCCAGCAGCTTATCCCAGGACTACGAGACCCAGTACTTC
cdr3_aa: CASSLSQDYETQYF

d_call: TRBD1
j_call: TRBJ2-1
clone_size: .
v_call: TRBV9
cdr3_nt: TGTGCCAGCAGCAAAGGACAGGGACAGCCTGAGCAGTTCTTC
cdr3_aa: CASSKGQGQPEQFF

d_call: TRBD1
j_call: TRBJ2-7
clone_size: .
v_call: TRBV11-2
cdr3_nt: TGTGCCAGCAGCTCGGGACAGGGAATCTACGAGCAGTACTTC
cdr3_aa: CASSSGQGIYEQYF

d_call: .
j_call: TRBJ2-7
clone_size: once
v_call: TRBV7-7
cdr3_nt: TGTGCCAGCAGCTTAGGTGAGGATTCCTACGAGCAGTACTTC
cdr3_aa: CASSLGEDSYEQYF

d_call: .
j_call: TRBJ2-3
clone_size: once
v_call: TRBV7-3
cdr3_nt: TGTGCCAGCAGCTTGTATCCGGGACGCACAGATACGCAGTATTTT
cdr3_aa: CASSLYPGRTDTQYF

d_call: .
j_call: TRBJ2-3
clone_size: once
v_call: TRBV29-1
cdr3_nt: TGCAGCGTCCTAGGGCTGAAGCAGTATTTT
cdr3_aa: CSVLGLKQYF

d_call: .
j_call: TRBJ2-7
clone_size: .
v_call: TRBV9
cdr3_nt: TGTGCCAGCGGGATGGGTTACAACGAGCAGTACTTC
cdr3_aa: CASGMGYNEQYF

d_call: .
j_call: TRBJ1-1
clone_size: .
v_call: TRBV7-9
cdr3_nt: TGTGCCAGCAGCTCCAGGAACACTGAAGCTTTCTTT
cdr3_aa: CASSSRNTEAFF

d_call: TRBD2
j_call: TRBJ2-3
clone_size: .
v_call: TRBV7-7
cdr3_nt: TGTGCCAGCAGCTTCAGGCTAGCGGGAGGGGAGGCAGATACGCAGTATTTT
cdr3_aa: CASSFRLAGGEADTQYF

d_call: .
j_call: TRBJ2-1
clone_size: .
v_call: TRBV5-1
cdr3_nt: TGCGCCAGCAGCCCGCCGTCAGGGGCGGGAGCAACCAATGAGCAGTTCTTC
cdr3_aa: CASSPPSGAGATNEQFF

d_call: .
j_call: TRBJ2-7
clone_size: .
v_call: TRBV27
cdr3_nt: TGTGCCAGCAGTTTATCGCCAGGGAGGGAGCAGTACTTC
cdr3_aa: CASSLSPGREQYF

d_call: TRBD2
j_call: TRBJ2-1
clone_size: .
v_call: TRBV5-6
cdr3_nt: TGTGCCAGCAGCATCGGGACTAGCGCCTACAATGAGCAGTTCTTC
cdr3_aa: CASSIGTSAYNEQFF

d_call: .
j_call: TRBJ1-1
clone_size: .
v_call: TRBV7-9
cdr3_nt: TGTGCCAGCAGCTTAGAACGGGGGGCTTTCTTT
cdr3_aa: CASSLERGAFF

d_call: .
j_call: TRBJ2-1
clone_size: .
v_call: TRBV7-9
cdr3_nt: TGTGCCAGCAGCAGCCCTAAGAGCGGCAATGAGCAGTTCTTC
cdr3_aa: CASSSPKSGNEQFF

d_call: TRBD1
j_call: TRBJ2-2
clone_size: once
v_call: TRBV6-4
cdr3_nt: TGTGCCTTACTTTCACCCCAAGACAGGGTCTCATACACCGGGGAGCTGTTTTTT
cdr3_aa: CALLSPQDRVSYTGELFF

d_call: .
j_call: TRBJ2-7
clone_size: .
v_call: TRBV14
cdr3_nt: TGTGCCAGCAGCCACGGGTGGGGGGCCTACGAGCAGTACTTC
cdr3_aa: CASSHGWGAYEQYF

d_call: .
j_call: TRBJ2-3
clone_size: .
v_call: TRBV10-1
cdr3_nt: TGCGCCAGCAGTGATGACAATGGAGGGGCAGATACGCAGTATTTT
cdr3_aa: CASSDDNGGADTQYF

d_call: .
j_call: TRBJ2-3
clone_size: .
v_call: TRBV7-9
cdr3_nt: TGTGCCAGCAGCTTAGGTCATATTCAGTATTTT
cdr3_aa: CASSLGHIQYF

d_call: TRBD1
j_call: TRBJ2-1
clone_size: .
v_call: TRBV18
cdr3_nt: TGTGCCAGCTCACCAGGATGGGACAGCGCAATCTACAATGAGCAGTTCTTC
cdr3_aa: CASSPGWDSAIYNEQFF

d_call: TRBD1
j_call: TRBJ2-2
clone_size: .
v_call: TRBV7-2
cdr3_nt: TGTGCCAGCAGCCTACTGGGACAGCTGAACACCGGGGAGCTGTTTTTT
cdr3_aa: CASSLLGQLNTGELFF

d_call: TRBD1
j_call: TRBJ2-5
clone_size: .
v_call: TRBV5-4
cdr3_nt: TGTGCCAGCAGCTTGACCGGGACAGGGGGCGGCTGGGAGACCCAGTACTTC
cdr3_aa: CASSLTGTGGGWETQYF